The 5 T cell receptor beta chains in this list originate from one sample, sequenced in a study of spatial heterogeneity in lung cancer. The time point was: sample taken at primary tumor resection. Researchers sequenced whole RNA taken from tumor, nontumor lung or frozen PBMC without sorting. Using its own MiXCR run on the 5' RACE reads, TCRdb lists one record per CDR3 protein. This table holds about 45,000 distinct CDR3 sequences, 12% found once. Here the sequenced sample was PBMCs, taken at surgery. Every receptor here comes from a female donor with early-stage non-small cell lung cancer.

This clonotype showed up many times. The chain combines TRBV11-2 with TRBJ1-1; D call uncertain. Germline assignment: CDR1 SGHAT and CDR2 FQNNGV. The CDR3 length is 15 residues. Trimming removed 2 bases from V and 0 bases from J, with 10 bases in between. The CDR3 is CASSLSDSVNTEAFF. CDR3 sequence (DNA): TGTGCCAGCAGCTTAAGCGATAGCGTGAACACTGAAGCTTTCTTT.

The rearrangement uses TRBV6-6 and TRBJ2-5; possibly TRBD1 for D (7 bases). There are 14 residues in the CDR3. V lost 7 bases to trimming and J lost 2 bases, with 14 bases between them. CDR1 is MNHNY and CDR2 is SVGAGI in the germline V gene (reference sequence). The chain's CDR3 is CASTQQGRQETQYF. The CDR3 DNA follows: TGTGCCAGCACTCAACAGGGGAGGCAAGAGACCCAGTACTTC.

The chain links TRBV4-3 to TRBJ1-6; weak D call: TRBD1 (6 bases). V lost 1 base and J 6 bases, leaving 13 bases between the germline ends. The CDR3 covers 16 residues. Germline CDR1 is LGHNA and CDR2 is YSLEER. CDR3 sequence reads: CASSQGPSGANSPLHF. The CDR3 nucleotides are TGCGCCAGCAGCCAAGGCCCCTCGGGGGCTAATTCACCCCTCCACTTT.

V gene TRBV19 combines with J gene TRBJ2-1, with D perhaps matching TRBD2 (5 bases). V was cut by 3 bases and J by 4 bases, with 13 bases left in between. The CDR3 has 15 amino acids. The germline CDR1 and CDR2 sequences are LNHDA and SQIVND (reference sequence). The DNA of the CDR3 is TGTGCCAGTAGTATCTTAGCGCTCTCGTACAATGAGCAGTTCTTC. This sequence encodes CASSILALSYNEQFF. The full variable domain, in which reference TRBV19 and TRBJ2-1 provide the parts outside the CDR3, is DGGITQSPKYLFRKEGQNVTLSCEQNLNHDAMYWYRQDPGQGLRLIYYSQIVNDFQKGDIAEGYSVSREKKESFPLTVTSAQKNPTAFYLCASSILALSYNEQFFGPGTRLTVL.

This clonotype has ten or more counts. V usage is TRBV18 and J usage is TRBJ1-5, with a possible D match to TRBD1 (6 bases). V gave up 3 bases and J gave up 5 bases, with 8 bases separating them. Germline CDR1 KGHSH, CDR2 LQKENI. This CDR3 is 13 amino acids long. The CDR3 DNA follows: TGTGCCAGCTCACCGGCAGGGGATCAGCCCCAGCATTTT. It specifies CASSPAGDQPQHF.